This section outlines one T cell receptor (beta chain) sequence together with its context. Given a much more abundant clone one base away, this may be a read error. Each CDR3 protein gets one entry after TCRdb re-called the reads with MiXCR. The table includes about 250,000 distinct CDR3 sequences, roughly 26% detected once. The data were taken from a study of kidney transplant recipient with SARS-CoV-2 infection. The V gene's germline CDR1 is KGHSH and CDR2 LQKENI. Germline trimming cut 4 bases from V and 9 bases from J; bases unmatched to any gene: 5. The CDR3 runs 14 residues. This rearrangement joins TRBV18 to TRBJ2-5, with 13 nucleotides matching TRBD2. The sequences come from a blood sample, collected at baseline and on roughly day 110 from a kidney transplant recipient. This clonotype originated in a male patient aged 25-45 years who had COVID-19 and was a kidney transplant recipient. The graft donor may have given rise to some T cells. The CDR3 here is CASSQGTSGEAQYF. The CDR3 DNA follows: TGTGCCAGCTCACAAGGGACTAGCGGGGAGGCCCAGTACTTC.